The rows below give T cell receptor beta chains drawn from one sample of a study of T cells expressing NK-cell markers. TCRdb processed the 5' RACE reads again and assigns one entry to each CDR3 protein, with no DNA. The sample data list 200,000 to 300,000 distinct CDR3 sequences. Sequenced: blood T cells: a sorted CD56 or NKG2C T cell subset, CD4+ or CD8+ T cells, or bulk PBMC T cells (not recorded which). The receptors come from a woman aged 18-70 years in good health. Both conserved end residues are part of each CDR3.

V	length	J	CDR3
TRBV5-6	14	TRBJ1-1	CASSPSAGKGEAFF
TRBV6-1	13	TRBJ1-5	CASRRNKDQPQHF
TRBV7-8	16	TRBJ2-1	CASSLAPGTSFNEQFF
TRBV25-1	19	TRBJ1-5	CASSPIGSSKAYSNQPQHF
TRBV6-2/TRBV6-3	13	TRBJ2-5	CASSHGWEETQYF
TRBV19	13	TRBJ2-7	CASRSLDSYEQYF
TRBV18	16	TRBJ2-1	CASSPSLPSGNVEQFF
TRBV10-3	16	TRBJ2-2	CAISVFGSGSTGELFF
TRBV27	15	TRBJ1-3	CASRQGPYSGNTIYF
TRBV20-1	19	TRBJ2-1	CSARDRAGGPRESYNEQFF
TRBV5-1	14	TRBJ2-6	CASSLDSGANVLTF
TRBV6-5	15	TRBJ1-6	CASSYRGSGNSPLHF
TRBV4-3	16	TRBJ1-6	CASSQVVTEVNSPLHF
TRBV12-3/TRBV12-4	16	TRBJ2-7	CASSSDLGTRLYEQYF
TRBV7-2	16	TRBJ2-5	CASSDWTLGGQETQYF
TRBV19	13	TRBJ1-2	CATTLSIEYGYTF
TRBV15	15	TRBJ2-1	CATTFSGRGYNEQFF
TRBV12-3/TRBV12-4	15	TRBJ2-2	CASSGTGGWTGELFF
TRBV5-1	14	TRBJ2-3	CASSLTRLDDTQYF
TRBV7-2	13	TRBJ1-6	CASGGQPGSPLHF
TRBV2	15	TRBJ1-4	CASSERDATNEKLFF
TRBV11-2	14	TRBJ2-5	CASSLDRRGQGQYF
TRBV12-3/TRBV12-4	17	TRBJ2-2	CASSTNLGTGSGGELFF
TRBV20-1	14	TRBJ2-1	CSAPDINLFNEQFF
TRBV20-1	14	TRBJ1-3	CSAINDREGNTIYF
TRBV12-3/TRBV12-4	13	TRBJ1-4	CASSGQAHEKLFF
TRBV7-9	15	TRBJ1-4	CASSLGSGGWEKLFF
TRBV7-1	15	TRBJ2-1	CASSGKGQGGNEQFF
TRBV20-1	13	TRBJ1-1	CSAKMRYRELAFF
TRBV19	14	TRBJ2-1	CASSNSGPYNEQFF
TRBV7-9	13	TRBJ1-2	CASSVPAGIGYTF
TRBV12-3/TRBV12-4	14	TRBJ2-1	CASSLGTTGNEQFF
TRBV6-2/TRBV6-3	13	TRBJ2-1	CASSPEGVLEQFF